Listed below are T cell receptor beta chains from one sample, sequenced in a study of regulatory T cells in long-lasting Graves disease. TCRdb called the multiplex PCR reads again in MiXCR, with one record for every CDR3 protein. This table holds 350,000 to 450,000 distinct CDR3 sequences, less than 25% found once. The sequencing here drew on peripheral blood mononuclear cells (PBMCs), taken when the disease was refractory, from a patient treated with antithyroid drugs. The receptor set was obtained from a female donor with Graves disease. CDR3s include the opening cysteine and the closing phenylalanine or tryptophan. The D gene is left open where the match is weak. Clone size, where shown, is once, few, many, or a class for clones that have expanded.

many	TRBV12-3/TRBV12-4	NA	TRBJ1-1	TGTGCCAGCAGTTTAGCCGGGAAAACTGAAGCTTTCTTT	CASSLAGKTEAFF
many	TRBV6-1	NA	TRBJ2-5	TGTGCCAGCAGTGAACTCGAGGGCCCGCACCGGGAGACCCAGTACTTC	CASSELEGPHRETQYF
few	TRBV14	NA	TRBJ2-7	TGTGCCAGCAGCCACAGGCCCTCCTACGAGCAGTACTTC	CASSHRPSYEQYF
many	TRBV28	TRBD1	TRBJ2-2	TGTGCCAGCAGTCTCCCCCGGGACAGGGTCCAGAACACCGGGGAGCTGTTTTTT	CASSLPRDRVQNTGELFF
few	TRBV7-8	NA	TRBJ2-7	TGTGCCAGCAGCCGGGGGCTAGCGGCGACCAACTACGAGCAGTACTTC	CASSRGLAATNYEQYF
NA	TRBV28	NA	TRBJ2-5	TGTGCCAGCACGGTAGAAGGTCAAGAGACCCAGTACTTC	CASTVEGQETQYF
many	TRBV2	NA	TRBJ1-1	TGTGCCAGCAGTGAATACGGGGCAATGAACACTGAAGCTTTCTTT	CASSEYGAMNTEAFF
NA	TRBV27	TRBD2	TRBJ2-5	TGTGCCAGCAGTTTATTCGCGGGGGGTGTTGGGGCCCAGTACTTC	CASSLFAGGVGAQYF
NA	TRBV12-3/TRBV12-4	TRBD2	TRBJ2-2	TGTGCCAGCGGTCAAGCCAGCGGGACGGGGGTCGGGGAGCTGTTTTTT	CASGQASGTGVGELFF
many	TRBV18	TRBD2	TRBJ2-7	TGTGCCAGCTCACCAACCGGGAGGGAAGAGGGGGAGCAGTACTTC	CASSPTGREEGEQYF
many	TRBV2	NA	TRBJ2-2	TGTGCCAGCAGTTACGGAGTCCCCGGGGAGCTGTTTTTT	CASSYGVPGELFF
NA	TRBV12-3/TRBV12-4	TRBD2	TRBJ2-1	TGTGCCAGCAGTCGTTGGGGATCGACTAGCGGGAGGAATGAGCAGTTCTTC	CASSRWGSTSGRNEQFF
NA	TRBV13	NA	TRBJ2-3	TGTGCCAGCAGCCAGGGGAAAGATACGCAGTATTTT	CASSQGKDTQYF
NA	TRBV25-1	NA	TRBJ2-5	TGTGCCAGCAGTGAATTGAGGTCCGGGGGTCAAATAGAGACCCAGTACTTC	CASSELRSGGQIETQYF
NA	TRBV20-1	NA	TRBJ1-2	TGCAGTGCAACTAACCAGGGGAACTATGGCTACACCTTC	CSATNQGNYGYTF
NA	TRBV28	TRBD2	TRBJ2-1	TGTGCCAGCATCTCCAGCGGGAGGCAGTTGACTGAGCAGTTCTTC	CASISSGRQLTEQFF
NA	TRBV12-3/TRBV12-4	NA	TRBJ2-3	TGTGCCAGCAGTTTTGATTGGGATACGCAGTATTTT	CASSFDWDTQYF
NA	TRBV7-8	TRBD2	TRBJ2-2	TGTGCCAGCAGCTTTCCTTCCGGGGCGGGAGTCTGGACCGGGGAGCTGTTTTTT	CASSFPSGAGVWTGELFF
few	TRBV19	NA	TRBJ1-5	TGTGCCAGTACAACCCGGGGCAGGGGAAAGGATCAGCCCCAGCATTTT	CASTTRGRGKDQPQHF
NA	TRBV25-1	TRBD2	TRBJ2-7	TGTGCCAGCGCCCCTAGCGGGAGCTACGAGCAGTACTTC	CASAPSGSYEQYF
NA	TRBV6-1	NA	TRBJ1-2	TGTGCCAGCAGCAGAGGGACTTTTAGTTCCTACACCTTC	CASSRGTFSSYTF
many	TRBV7-2	NA	TRBJ2-7	TGTGCCAGCAGCTTAGGGGGGGTAGGGTACGAGCAGTACTTC	CASSLGGVGYEQYF
many	TRBV28	NA	TRBJ2-5	TGTGCCAGCAGTCCCCCGGATTATGAGACCCAGTACTTC	CASSPPDYETQYF
many	TRBV6-1	NA	TRBJ1-1	TGTGCCGGTTCTAGGGGGGACGCTGAAGCTTTCTTT	CAGSRGDAEAFF
NA	TRBV5-1	TRBD2	TRBJ2-7	TGCGCCAGCAACTCAGGAGCGGGAGGGCCATACGAGCAGTACTTC	CASNSGAGGPYEQYF
few	TRBV10-3	TRBD1	TRBJ1-1	TGTGCCATCAGTGTGAGACAGGGTCTGAACACTGAAGCTTTCTTT	CAISVRQGLNTEAFF
NA	TRBV7-9	TRBD2	TRBJ2-2	TGTGCCAGCAGCTTAGGCGGGACTACCAACACCGGGGGGCTGTTTTTT	CASSLGGTTNTGGLFF
NA	TRBV9	NA	TRBJ2-7	TGTGCCAGCAGCGTAGACGGACAGCTATCCTACGAGCAGTACTTC	CASSVDGQLSYEQYF
few	TRBV28	NA	TRBJ2-7	TGTGCCAGCAGTAATAATGCCGGAGTGGCCGAGCAGTACTTC	CASSNNAGVAEQYF
few	TRBV20-1	NA	TRBJ2-2	TGCAGTGCTACCCTGCGGGATGGGACCGGGGAGCTGTTTTTT	CSATLRDGTGELFF
many	TRBV30	NA	TRBJ1-2	TGTGCCTGGAGTCCAGGAGGAGGATATGGCTACACCTTC	CAWSPGGGYGYTF
few	TRBV29-1	NA	TRBJ1-4	TGCAGCGTTGAGCGGCAGGGTAATGAAAAACTGTTTTTT	CSVERQGNEKLFF
many	TRBV11-2	NA	TRBJ2-5	TGTGCCAGCAGCTTATGGGAGGAGGAGACCCAGTACTTC	CASSLWEEETQYF
NA	TRBV10-1	TRBD2	TRBJ2-7	TGCGCCAGCAGTGAGTATCGGGAGGTCAACGAGCAGTACTTC	CASSEYREVNEQYF
NA	TRBV4-1	TRBD1	TRBJ2-5	TGCGCCAGCAGCCAGGCGGACAGGGGTCAAGAGACCCAGTACTTC	CASSQADRGQETQYF
many	TRBV7-2	TRBD2	TRBJ2-5	TGTGCCAGCAGCTTGCGGCAGTCCGGGACTAGCGAGACCCAGTACTTC	CASSLRQSGTSETQYF
NA	TRBV20-1	NA	TRBJ2-1	TGCAGTGCTAGGGAGCCGGGACATGGGGAAATAGGGCAGTTCTTC	CSAREPGHGEIGQFF
NA	TRBV20-1	NA	TRBJ1-6	TGCAGTGCTAATCTAGGGGGCTCCTATAATTCACCCCTCCACTTT	CSANLGGSYNSPLHF
NA	TRBV5-4	NA	TRBJ2-2	TGTGCCAGCAGCCCGGGGACCCGACAAAACACCGGGGAGCTGTTTTTT	CASSPGTRQNTGELFF
many	TRBV6-5	NA	TRBJ2-5	TGTGCCAGCAGTTACGAAAAAGAGACCCAGTACTTC	CASSYEKETQYF
many	TRBV28	NA	TRBJ2-5	TGTGCCAGCAGGATACAGGGCTACCAAGAGACCCAGTACTTC	CASRIQGYQETQYF
NA	TRBV19	TRBD2	TRBJ2-7	TGTGCCAGTAGTCGCGGGCCCGGGAGGGAGTACGAGCAGTACTTC	CASSRGPGREYEQYF
many	TRBV27	TRBD2	TRBJ2-5	TGTGCCAGCAGGGGCAACGGGGTACTAGCGGGAGGGCCATGGGAGACCCAGTACTTC	CASRGNGVLAGGPWETQYF
NA	TRBV13	TRBD1	TRBJ2-7	TGTGCCAGCAGCACCACCGGGACAGGGTCCTACGAGCAGTACTTC	CASSTTGTGSYEQYF
many	TRBV30	NA	TRBJ1-5	TGTGCCTGGACCCCCGGCAGTGGCAATCAGCCCCAGCATTTT	CAWTPGSGNQPQHF
NA	TRBV7-2	TRBD1	TRBJ1-3	TGTGCCAGCAGCTGGACAGGGGCTGGAAACACCATATATTTT	CASSWTGAGNTIYF
many	TRBV7-8	NA	TRBJ1-2	TGTGCCAGCAGCTTAGCCCTTGTCGCCTCCTATGGCTACACCTTC	CASSLALVASYGYTF
NA	TRBV10-2	NA	TRBJ1-3	TGCGCCAGCATGAGCCAACTCTCTGGAAACACCATATATTTT	CASMSQLSGNTIYF
NA	TRBV6-1	NA	TRBJ1-5	TGTGCCAGCAGTGGGAGGGACGGGCAGCCCCAGCATTTT	CASSGRDGQPQHF
once	TRBV20-1	NA	TRBJ2-2	TGCAGTGCTAAGGCGCCGAACACCGGGGAGCTGTTTTTT	CSAKAPNTGELFF
many	TRBV6-2/TRBV6-3	NA	TRBJ1-1	TGTGCCAGCAGTTACGGGGGGACCACTGAAGCTTTCTTT	CASSYGGTTEAFF
many	TRBV12-3/TRBV12-4	NA	TRBJ1-5	TGTGCCAGCACCCTTTCGGTTAGCAATCAGCCCCAGCATTTT	CASTLSVSNQPQHF